A single sample gave rise to the 17 T cell receptor beta chains below, sequenced in a study of blood T cell repertoires in COVID-19. Method: immunoSEQ multiplex PCR; TCRdb's copy keeps in-frame clones and lacks some. The sample holds some 270,000 clones, 85% to 90% seen once. The sequenced sample consisted of PBMCs or T cells enriched from blood (not recorded which). Receptors were obtained from a woman aged 55-70 years who had recovered from COVID-19.

As concerns this clone: Other DNA sequences from this sample encode an identical CDR3 as well. This chain connects TRBV5-1 to TRBJ1-6, with no clear D. The CDR3 is made up of 14 amino acids. The V gene's germline CDR1 is SGHRS and CDR2 YFSETQ. V was trimmed by 2 bases and J by 8 bases, leaving 11 bases between them. In nucleotides, the CDR3 is TGCGCCAGCAGCTTTGGTCAGGTGGATTCACCCCTCCACTTT. Its translation is CASSFGQVDSPLHF.

This rearrangement joins TRBV2 to TRBJ2-7; 9 bases align to TRBD2. The ends lost 6 bases at V and 4 bases at J; junction bases unmatched: 7. Germline CDR1 SNHLY, CDR2 FYNNEI. The CDR3 is made up of 14 amino acids. The CDR3 nucleotides are TGTGCCAGCAGGGACCCGGGACTAGCATACGAGCAGTACTTC. Translation: CASRDPGLAYEQYF.

In DNA, the CDR3 is TGTGCCAGCAGCTTATCATCGGACAGGGCGGCCGGGGAGCTGTTTTTT. It is translated as CASSLSSDRAAGELFF. The chain employs TRBV7-2 and TRBJ2-2, with 8 bases fitting TRBD1. The CDR3 is made up of 16 amino acids. J was trimmed by 6 bases and V by 2 bases; bases with no gene match: 8. The germline gives CDR1 SGHTA, CDR2 FQGNSA.

V gene TRBV19 combines with J gene TRBJ2-5; no reliable D call. The CDR3 sequence is 13 residues long. Per the germline V gene, CDR1 is LNHDA and CDR2 is SQIVND (reference sequence). Trimming stripped 5 bases from V and 0 bases from J, with 7 bases between. CDR3 protein: CASSSQNQETQYF. The CDR3 DNA follows: TGTGCCAGTAGTTCCCAGAACCAAGAGACCCAGTACTTC.

The chain is built from TRBV7-3 and TRBJ1-2; TRBD1 is a possible D gene (6 bases). The CDR3 sequence is 14 residues long. Trimming shortened V by 5 bases and J by 0 bases, and 10 bases separated the two germline ends. The germline V gene has CDR1 SGHTA and CDR2 FQGTGA. The CDR3 spells CASSRGQSNYGYTF. CDR3 sequence (DNA): TGTGCCAGCAGCCGAGGACAGTCTAACTATGGCTACACCTTC.

The chain joins TRBV11-2 to TRBJ1-6; D remains ambiguous. The length of the CDR3 is 14 residues. Trimming took off 5 bases at V and 10 bases at J, with 15 bases between the two ends. CDR1 and CDR2 (germline): SGHAT, FQNNGV. The CDR3 here is CASSPPVGLSPLHF. For the CDR3, the DNA is TGTGCCAGCAGCCCCCCGGTCGGTCTATCACCCCTCCACTTT.

This chain uses TRBV18 with TRBJ1-1; D is possibly TRBD1 (5 bases). Trimming cost V 3 bases and J 3 bases, with 11 bases left between them. Germline V gives CDR1 KGHSH, CDR2 LQKENI. This CDR3 contains 14 residues. The CDR3 protein is CASSPMGPYTEAFF. The CDR3 region has the DNA TGTGCCAGCTCACCCATGGGGCCTTACACTGAAGCTTTCTTT.

J is TRBJ2-2 and V is TRBV5-1; 12 bases map to TRBD2. Germline CDR1 SGHRS, CDR2 YFSETQ. The CDR3 totals 15 residues. V shed 2 bases, J shed 11 bases, and the junction held 7 bases outside the gene matches. CDR3 sequence reads: CASSFRLAGDGELFF. The DNA of the CDR3 is TGCGCCAGCAGCTTCCGACTAGCGGGAGATGGCGAGCTGTTTTTT. Full variable domain (outside the CDR3, taken from reference TRBV5-1 and TRBJ2-2): KAGVTQTPRYLIKTRGQQVTLSCSPISGHRSVSWYQQTPGQGLQFLFEYFSETQRNKGNFPGRFSGRQFSNSRSEMNVSTLELGDSALYLCASSFRLAGDGELFFGEGSRLTVL.

The rearrangement joins TRBV11-2 to TRBJ2-7, with D possibly matching TRBD1 (5 bases). Germline-derived CDR1 and CDR2 are SGHAT and FQNNGV. The CDR3 sequence is 15 residues long. Between the trimmed V and J ends, which lost 2 bases and 3 bases, there was a span of 14 bases. CDR3 amino acids: CASSLFAGPDYEQYF. The DNA of the CDR3 is TGTGCCAGCAGCTTATTCGCAGGGCCAGACTACGAGCAGTACTTC.

V is TRBV7-2 and J is TRBJ2-3; TRBD1 matches at 8 bases. Germline CDR1 reads SGHTA; CDR2 reads FQGNSA. V shed 5 bases and J 3 bases; nucleotides not matched to a gene: 7. This CDR3 is 15 amino acids long. The CDR3 sequence: CASSERQGTTDTQYF. For the CDR3, the DNA is TGTGCCAGCAGCGAGAGACAGGGGACGACAGATACGCAGTATTTT. The full variable domain, completed using reference TRBV7-2 and TRBJ2-3, is GAGVSQSPSNKVTEKGKDVELRCDPISGHTALYWYRQSLGQGLEFLIYFQGNSAPDKSGLPSDRFSAERTGGSVSTLTIQRTQQEDSAVYLCASSERQGTTDTQYFGPGTRLTVL.

This sequence joins TRBV24-1 and TRBJ2-6; D not certain. Looked up from germline, CDR1 is KGHDR and CDR2 is SFDVKD. With 3 bases removed from V and 0 bases from J, the gap between germline ends came to 5 bases. The CDR3 is 15 amino acids. The CDR3 nucleotides read TGTGCCACCAGTGATCCGTACTCTGGGGCCAACGTCCTGACTTTC. Protein product: CATSDPYSGANVLTF.

The chain employs TRBV9 and TRBJ2-1; TRBD2 matches at 8 bases. Germline CDR1 SGDLS, CDR2 YYNGEE. The CDR3 is 15 residues long. J lost 6 bases, V lost 3 bases, and 8 bases had no gene match. In DNA, the CDR3 is TGTGCCAGCAGCGCCCGTAGCGGGGAGTTCAATGAGCAGTTCTTC. Residues: CASSARSGEFNEQFF.

There are a few counts of this clone. This chain joins TRBV10-3 and TRBJ2-7, with TRBD2 matching over 13 bases. The CDR3 covers 17 residues. Unmatched junction bases numbered 6, after V lost 4 bases and J lost 0 bases. Germline V gene lookup returns CDR1 ENHRY and CDR2 SYGVKD. The CDR3 here is CAISVRTSGRTSYEQYF. The CDR3 bases are TGTGCCATCAGTGTGAGGACTAGCGGGAGAACCTCCTACGAGCAGTACTTC.

The J gene is TRBJ2-2, the V gene TRBV19; D might be TRBD1 (6 bases). Germline values: CDR1 LNHDA, CDR2 SQIVND (reference sequence). The CDR3 contains 14 residues. Trimming removed 2 bases from V and 4 bases from J, with 8 bases in between. CDR3 bases: TGTGCCAGTAGTATACAGGGGTCCACCGGGGAGCTGTTTTTT. Encoded protein: CASSIQGSTGELFF.

This clone was observed a single time. The J gene is TRBJ2-7, the V gene TRBV5-1; 8 bases are shared with TRBD1. There are 14 residues in the CDR3. V gave up 4 bases and J gave up 4 bases; unmatched junction bases: 7. Germline V gene lookup returns CDR1 SGHRS and CDR2 YFSETQ. The chain's CDR3 is CASSLGQGYYEQYF. As DNA, the CDR3 is TGCGCCAGCAGCCTAGGACAGGGTTATTACGAGCAGTACTTC.

The V gene is TRBV10-3, the J gene TRBJ2-7, with a possible D match to TRBD1 (8 bases). The V end was cut by 3 bases, the J end by 5 bases, with 11 bases between. The CDR3 totals 13 residues. CDR1 and CDR2 (germline): ENHRY, SYGVKD. The CDR3 protein is CAISETGGDEQYF. For the CDR3, the DNA is TGTGCCATCAGTGAAACAGGGGGGGACGAGCAGTACTTC.

This chain uses TRBV10-3 with TRBJ2-1, with TRBD2 matching 8 bases. This CDR3 contains 14 residues. V lost 4 bases, J lost 5 bases, and 4 bases stayed unmatched. The V gene's germline CDR1 is ENHRY and CDR2 SYGVKD. In nucleotides, the CDR3 is TGTGCCATCAGTGTTCCGGGGGGGCACAATGAGCAGTTCTTC. Protein product: CAISVPGGHNEQFF.